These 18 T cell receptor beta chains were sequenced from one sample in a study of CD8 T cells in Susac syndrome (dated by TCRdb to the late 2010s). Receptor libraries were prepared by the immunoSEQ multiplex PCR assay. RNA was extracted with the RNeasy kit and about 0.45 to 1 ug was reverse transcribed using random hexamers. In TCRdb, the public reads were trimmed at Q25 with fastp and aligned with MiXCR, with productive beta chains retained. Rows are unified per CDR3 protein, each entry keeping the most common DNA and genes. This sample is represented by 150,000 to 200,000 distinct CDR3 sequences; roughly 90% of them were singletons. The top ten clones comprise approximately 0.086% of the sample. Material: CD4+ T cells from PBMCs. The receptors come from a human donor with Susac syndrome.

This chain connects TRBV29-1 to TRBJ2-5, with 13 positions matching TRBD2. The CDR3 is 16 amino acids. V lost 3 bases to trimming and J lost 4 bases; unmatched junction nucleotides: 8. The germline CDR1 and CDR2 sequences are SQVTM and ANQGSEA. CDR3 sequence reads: CSVERGTSGEVETQYF. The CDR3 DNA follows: TGCAGCGTTGAGAGGGGGACTAGCGGGGAAGTAGAGACCCAGTACTTC. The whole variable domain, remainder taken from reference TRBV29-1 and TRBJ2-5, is SAVISQKPSRDICQRGTSLTIQCQVDSQVTMMFWYRQQPGQSLTLIATANQGSEATYESGFVIDKFPISRPNLTFSTLTVSNMSPEDSSIYLCSVERGTSGEVETQYFGPGTRLLVL.

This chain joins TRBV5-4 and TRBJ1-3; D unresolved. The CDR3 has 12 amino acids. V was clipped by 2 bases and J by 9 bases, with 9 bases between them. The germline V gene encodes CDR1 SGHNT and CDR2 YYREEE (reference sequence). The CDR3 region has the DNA TGTGCCAGCAGCTTTGCAGGCGGCACCATATATTTT. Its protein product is CASSFAGGTIYF.

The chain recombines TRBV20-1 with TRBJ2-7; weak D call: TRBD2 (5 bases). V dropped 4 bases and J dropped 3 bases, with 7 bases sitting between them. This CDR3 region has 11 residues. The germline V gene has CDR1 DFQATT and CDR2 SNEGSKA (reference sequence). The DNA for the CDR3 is TGCAGTGCTACCCGGGACTACGAGCAGTACTTC. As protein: CSATRDYEQYF.

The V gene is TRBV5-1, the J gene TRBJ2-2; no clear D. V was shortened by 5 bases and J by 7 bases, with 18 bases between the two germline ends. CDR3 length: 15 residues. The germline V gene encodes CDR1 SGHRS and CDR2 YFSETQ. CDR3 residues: CASSPTRSGVGELFF. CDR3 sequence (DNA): TGCGCCAGCAGTCCAACGAGAAGTGGGGTCGGGGAGCTGTTTTTT.

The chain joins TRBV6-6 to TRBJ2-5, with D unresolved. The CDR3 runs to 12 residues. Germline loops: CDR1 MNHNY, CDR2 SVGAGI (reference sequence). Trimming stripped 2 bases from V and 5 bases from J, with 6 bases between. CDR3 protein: CASSYAGETQYF. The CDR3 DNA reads TGTGCCAGCAGTTACGCCGGGGAGACCCAGTACTTC.

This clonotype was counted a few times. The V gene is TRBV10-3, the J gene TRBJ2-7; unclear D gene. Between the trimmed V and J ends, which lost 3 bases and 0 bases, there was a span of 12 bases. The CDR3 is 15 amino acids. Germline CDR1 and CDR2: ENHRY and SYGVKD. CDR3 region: CAISDRVTGSYEQYF. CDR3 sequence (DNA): TGTGCCATCAGTGATCGGGTCACCGGCTCCTACGAGCAGTACTTC.

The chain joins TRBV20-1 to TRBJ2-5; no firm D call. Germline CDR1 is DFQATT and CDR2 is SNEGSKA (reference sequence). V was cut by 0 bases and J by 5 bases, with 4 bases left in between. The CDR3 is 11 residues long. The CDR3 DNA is TGCAGTGCTAGAGATGTGGAGACCCAGTACTTC. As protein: CSARDVETQYF.

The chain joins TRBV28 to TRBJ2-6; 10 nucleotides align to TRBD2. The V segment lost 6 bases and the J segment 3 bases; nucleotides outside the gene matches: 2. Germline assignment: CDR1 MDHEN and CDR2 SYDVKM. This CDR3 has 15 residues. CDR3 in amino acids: CASRSSGGGANVLTF. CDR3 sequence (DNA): TGTGCCAGCAGATCTAGCGGGGGTGGGGCCAACGTCCTGACTTTC. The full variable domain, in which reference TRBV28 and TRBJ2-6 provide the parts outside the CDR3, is DVKVTQSSRYLVKRTGEKVFLECVQDMDHENMFWYRQDPGLGLRLIYFSYDVKMKEKGDIPEGYSVSREKKERFSLILESASTNQTSMYLCASRSSGGGANVLTFGAGSRLTVL.

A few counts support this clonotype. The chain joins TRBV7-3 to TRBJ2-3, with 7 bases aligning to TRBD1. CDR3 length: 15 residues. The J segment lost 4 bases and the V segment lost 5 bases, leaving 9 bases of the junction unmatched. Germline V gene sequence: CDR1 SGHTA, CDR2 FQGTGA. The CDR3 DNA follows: TGTGCCAGCAGCCCAGCGACAGGGACGGCAGATACGCAGTATTTT. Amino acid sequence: CASSPATGTADTQYF.

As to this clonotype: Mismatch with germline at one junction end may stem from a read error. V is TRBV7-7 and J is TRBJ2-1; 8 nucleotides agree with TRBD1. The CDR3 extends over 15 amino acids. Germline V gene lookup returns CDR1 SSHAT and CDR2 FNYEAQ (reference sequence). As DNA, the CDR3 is TGTGCTAGCAGCTTAGGACAGGGTGCTTACAATGAGCAGTTCTTC. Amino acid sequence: CASSLGQGAYNEQFF.

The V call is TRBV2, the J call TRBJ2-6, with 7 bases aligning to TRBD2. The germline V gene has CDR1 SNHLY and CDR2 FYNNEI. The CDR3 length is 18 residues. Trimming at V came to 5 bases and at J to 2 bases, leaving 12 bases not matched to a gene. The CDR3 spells CASSSGGTRFTGANVLTF. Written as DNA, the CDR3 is TGTGCCAGCAGTTCGGGGGGTACCCGCTTTACTGGGGCCAACGTCCTGACTTTC.

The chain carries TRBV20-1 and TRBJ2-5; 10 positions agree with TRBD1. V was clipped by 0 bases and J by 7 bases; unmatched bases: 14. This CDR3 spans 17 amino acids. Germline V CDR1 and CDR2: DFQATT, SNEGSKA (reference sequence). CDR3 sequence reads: CSAREDRGMTGSGTQYF. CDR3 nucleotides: TGCAGTGCTAGAGAGGACAGGGGGATGACGGGATCGGGGACCCAGTACTTC.

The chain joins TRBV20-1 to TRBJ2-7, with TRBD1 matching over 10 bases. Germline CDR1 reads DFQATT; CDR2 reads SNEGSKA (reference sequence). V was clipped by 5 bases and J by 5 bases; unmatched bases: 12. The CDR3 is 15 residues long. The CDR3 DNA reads TGCAGTGCTTCACCTAATGACAGGGGGCTGAACGAGCAGTACTTC. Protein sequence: CSASPNDRGLNEQYF.

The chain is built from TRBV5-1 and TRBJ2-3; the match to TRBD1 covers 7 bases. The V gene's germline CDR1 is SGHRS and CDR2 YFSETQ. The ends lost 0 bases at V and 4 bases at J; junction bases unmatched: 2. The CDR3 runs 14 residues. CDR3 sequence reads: CASSLAGGSDTQYF. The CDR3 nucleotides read TGCGCCAGCAGCTTGGCAGGGGGTTCAGATACGCAGTATTTT.

CDR3 sequence reads: CASSWDPEAQPQHF. CDR3 sequence (DNA): TGTGCCAGCAGCTGGGATCCGGAGGCTCAGCCCCAGCATTTT. The chain couples TRBV12-3 or TRBV12-4 to TRBJ1-5; D ambiguous. V lost 6 bases and J lost 6, with 15 bases in between. This CDR3 region has 14 residues.

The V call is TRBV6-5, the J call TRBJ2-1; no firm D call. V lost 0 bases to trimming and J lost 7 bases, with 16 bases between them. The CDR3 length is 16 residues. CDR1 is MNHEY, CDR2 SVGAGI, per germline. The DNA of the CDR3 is TGTGCCAGCAGTTACTCGCGGCTCCCTACCCCTAATGAGCAGTTCTTC. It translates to CASSYSRLPTPNEQFF.

The CDR3: CSVAVVELAKNIQYF. The CDR3 DNA sequence: TGCAGCGTTGCAGTTGTTGAGCTAGCCAAAAACATTCAGTACTTC. The rearrangement uses TRBV29-1 and TRBJ2-4, with unresolved D. The CDR3 totals 15 residues. The germline gives CDR1 SQVTM, CDR2 ANQGSEA. V was cut by 4 bases and J by 0 bases, with 13 bases left in between.

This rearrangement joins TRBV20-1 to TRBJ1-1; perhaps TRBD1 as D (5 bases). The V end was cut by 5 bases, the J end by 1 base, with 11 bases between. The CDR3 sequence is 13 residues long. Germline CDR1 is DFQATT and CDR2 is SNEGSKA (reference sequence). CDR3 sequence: CSAPGLRNTEAFF. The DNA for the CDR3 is TGCAGTGCTCCGGGACTACGGAACACTGAAGCTTTCTTT.